The 17 T cell receptor beta chains reported below all come from one sample, sequenced in a study of control samples from healthy donors and cancer patients. Sequencing used immunoSEQ multiplex PCR; TCRdb keeps in-frame clones, though not all of them. The table includes about 100,000 clones, roughly 87% detected once. Material: blood. The source is a woman aged 50 to 60 in good health.

The chain uses TRBV12-3 or TRBV12-4 and TRBJ2-1; unclear D gene. The CDR3 runs to 12 residues. V gave up 4 bases and J gave up 9 bases, with 10 bases separating them. The CDR3 here is CASSYGVSEQFF. The CDR3, as DNA: TGTGCCAGCAGTTATGGGGTTAGTGAGCAGTTCTTC.

This clone turned up a few times. This chain links TRBV29-1 with TRBJ2-2; 8 positions agree with TRBD2. Germline V gene sequence: CDR1 SQVTM, CDR2 ANQGSEA. The CDR3 is 13 amino acids. The trim removed 6 bases at V and 2 bases at J, leaving 2 bases unmatched. As DNA, the CDR3 is TGCAGCGTGGTAGCGGGAAACACCGGGGAGCTGTTTTTT. Its protein product is CSVVAGNTGELFF.

V gene TRBV7-3 combines with J gene TRBJ1-1; TRBD1 matches 12 bases. The CDR3 contains 16 residues. The V segment lost 1 base and the J segment 1 base; nucleotides outside the gene matches: 1. Germline-derived CDR1 and CDR2 are SGHTA and FQGTGA. CDR3 nucleotide sequence: TGTGCCAGCAGCTTAATGGGACAGGGGGCGAACACTGAAGCTTTCTTT. Translation: CASSLMGQGANTEAFF.

The chain joins TRBV19 to TRBJ1-1, with D unclear. CDR3 length equals 15 residues. CDR1 is LNHDA and CDR2 is SQIVND in the germline V gene (reference sequence). The V end was cut by 3 bases, the J end by 2 bases, with 13 bases between. CDR3 sequence: CASSISPGVNTEAFF. DNA for the CDR3: TGTGCCAGTAGTATCTCTCCGGGCGTCAACACTGAAGCTTTCTTT. Looking up the rest from reference TRBV19 and TRBJ1-1 gives the full variable domain: DGGITQSPKYLFRKEGQNVTLSCEQNLNHDAMYWYRQDPGQGLRLIYYSQIVNDFQKGDIAEGYSVSREKKESFPLTVTSAQKNPTAFYLCASSISPGVNTEAFFGQGTRLTVV.

The count of this clone is one. V usage is TRBV6-5 and J usage is TRBJ2-7, with D perhaps being TRBD1 or TRBD2 (6 bases each). Germline V gives CDR1 MNHEY, CDR2 SVGAGI. V lost 5 bases, J lost 2 bases, and 10 bases lay in between. This CDR3 region has 13 residues. CDR3 nucleotides: TGTGCCAGCAGTCCGGGGGCCACCTACGAGCAGTACTTC. As protein: CASSPGATYEQYF.

J is TRBJ2-7 and V is TRBV19; TRBD1 aligns across 10 bases. Germline V gene lookup returns CDR1 LNHDA and CDR2 SQIVND (reference sequence). CDR3 length: 14 residues. Unmatched junction bases numbered 5, after V lost 6 bases and J lost 3 bases. The CDR3, as DNA: TGTGCCAGTAGCCCCGGGACAGGGGACTACGAGCAGTACGTC. This encodes CASSPGTGDYEQYV.

The chain couples TRBV30 to TRBJ2-7; TRBD1 aligns across 9 bases. This CDR3 is built from 13 residues. The trim removed 2 bases at V and 4 bases at J, leaving 3 bases unmatched. CDR1 GTSNPN and CDR2 SVGIG come from the germline V gene (reference sequence). This CDR3 is CAWSRDRAYEQYF. The CDR3 coding sequence is TGTGCCTGGAGTAGGGACAGGGCATACGAGCAGTACTTC.

Concerning this clone itself: An end of the junction differs from the germline gene, which may be a read error. The same CDR3 also results from other DNA sequences found in this sample. J is TRBJ2-2 and V is TRBV12-3 or TRBV12-4, with D possibly being TRBD2 (5 bases). CDR3 length: 11 amino acids. The CDR3 region has the DNA TGTGCCAGCAGCCCGGCATGGGAGCTATTTTTT. Protein: CASSPAWELFF.

V gene TRBV18 combines with J gene TRBJ2-1; 12 nucleotides line up with TRBD1. This CDR3 region has 15 residues. Germline-derived CDR1 and CDR2 are KGHSH and LQKENI. Germline trimming cut 2 bases from V and 9 bases from J; bases unmatched to any gene: 5. Here the CDR3 reads CASSPTGQGAAEQFF. The CDR3 coding sequence is TGTGCCAGCTCACCAACGGGACAGGGGGCGGCTGAGCAGTTCTTC.

J is TRBJ1-1 and V is TRBV7-6; 7 bases align to TRBD1. After removal of 3 bases from V and 1 base from J, the junction contained 2 bases not matched to a gene. CDR3 length: 14 amino acids. In germline, CDR1 is SGHVS, CDR2 FNYEAQ. The CDR3 reads CASSLGQPNTEAFF. For the CDR3, the DNA is TGTGCCAGCAGCTTGGGACAGCCGAACACTGAAGCTTTCTTT.

The V and J genes are TRBV11-3 and TRBJ2-1; D is uncertain. Looked up from germline, CDR1 is SGHNT and CDR2 is YENEEA. The CDR3 is made up of 13 amino acids. The V gene lost 3 bases and the J gene lost 5 bases, with 8 bases spanning the gap. CDR3 in amino acids: CASSFRGHNEQFF. The CDR3 coding sequence is TGTGCCAGCAGCTTCCGTGGGCACAATGAGCAGTTCTTC.

J is TRBJ2-2 and V is TRBV11-3; D is possibly TRBD2 (5 bases). The CDR3 is 16 residues long. V was trimmed by 4 bases and J by 4 bases, leaving 16 bases between them. From germline, CDR1 is SGHNT and CDR2 YENEEA. The CDR3 spells CASSSQSGILTGELFF. The CDR3, as DNA: TGTGCCAGCAGCTCCCAATCCGGGATACTCACCGGGGAGCTGTTTTTT.

The chain employs TRBV27 and TRBJ2-1, with D possibly TRBD2 on 6 matching bases. Germline V lookup: CDR1 MNHEY, CDR2 SMNVEV (reference sequence). The CDR3 loop spans 18 amino acids. V dropped 4 bases and J dropped 6 bases, with 25 bases sitting between them. CDR3 protein: CASSSGRIGVGRVNEQFF. The DNA of the CDR3 is TGTGCCAGCAGTTCGGGGAGGATAGGAGTAGGGCGGGTCAATGAGCAGTTCTTC.

This clone was seen just once. The V and J genes are TRBV5-4 and TRBJ2-1, with D possibly TRBD2 on 5 matching bases. This CDR3 has 15 residues. Germline V gene lookup returns CDR1 SGHNT and CDR2 YYREEE (reference sequence). With 0 bases removed from V and 4 bases from J, the gap between germline ends came to 11 bases. CDR3: CASSLAGVGYNEQFF. The CDR3 region has the DNA TGTGCCAGCAGCTTGGCCGGGGTGGGGTACAATGAGCAGTTCTTC.

This rearrangement joins TRBV24-1 to TRBJ2-1, with 8 nucleotides matching TRBD1. The germline CDR1 and CDR2 sequences are KGHDR and SFDVKD. The CDR3 runs to 14 residues. Trimming at V came to 9 bases and at J to 1 base, leaving 4 bases not matched to a gene. CDR3 region: CATADRGSYNEQFF. The CDR3 DNA is TGTGCCACCGCTGACAGGGGATCCTACAATGAGCAGTTCTTC.

The rearrangement uses TRBV4-1 and TRBJ2-2; maybe TRBD2 (7 bases). Trimming left V 2 bases short and J 4 bases short, with 29 bases between. CDR3 size: 21 residues. CDR1 and CDR2 (germline): MGHRA, YSYEKL. The CDR3 here is CASSQTQLSWEGVGGTGELFF. The CDR3 DNA is TGCGCCAGCAGCCAAACCCAGTTATCGTGGGAGGGGGTTGGTGGCACCGGGGAGCTGTTTTTT.

This rearrangement joins TRBV2 to TRBJ2-1, with 9 bases identical to TRBD2. With V trimmed by 5 bases and J by 6 bases, 5 bases remained unmatched. The germline CDR1 and CDR2 sequences are SNHLY and FYNNEI. The CDR3 totals 14 residues. The CDR3 here is CASSLQTSGNEQFF. The CDR3 DNA follows: TGTGCCAGCAGTCTACAGACTAGCGGCAATGAGCAGTTCTTC.